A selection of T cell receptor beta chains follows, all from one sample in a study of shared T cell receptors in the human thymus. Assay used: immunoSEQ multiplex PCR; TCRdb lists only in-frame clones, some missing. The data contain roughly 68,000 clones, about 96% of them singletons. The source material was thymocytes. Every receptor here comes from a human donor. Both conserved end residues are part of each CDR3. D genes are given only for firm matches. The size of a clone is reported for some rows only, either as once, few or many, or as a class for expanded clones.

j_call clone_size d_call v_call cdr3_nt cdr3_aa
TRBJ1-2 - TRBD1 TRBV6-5 TGTGCCAGCAAATGGTCCAGGGGGGACTATGGCTACACCTTC CASKWSRGDYGYTF
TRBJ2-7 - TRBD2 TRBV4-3 TGCGCCAGCAGCCAAGGCCTAGCGGGGGGTCTAGCCTACGAGCAGTACTTC CASSQGLAGGLAYEQYF
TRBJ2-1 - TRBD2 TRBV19 TGTGCCAGTAGTACCTCCCTCGCGGGGGGACCAATAGGTGAGCAGTTCTTC CASSTSLAGGPIGEQFF
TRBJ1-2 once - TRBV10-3 TGTGCCATCAGTGTACGTCAGGGCTATGGCTACACCTTC CAISVRQGYGYTF
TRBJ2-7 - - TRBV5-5 TGTGCCAGCAGCTTGTTGGAGGGGGGGACCTACGAGCAGTACTTC CASSLLEGGTYEQYF
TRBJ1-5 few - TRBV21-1 TGTGCCAGCAGCTACAGGGTAGGACAGCCCCAGCATTTT CASSYRVGQPQHF
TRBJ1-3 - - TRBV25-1 TGTGCCAGCAGGGGGTCTGGAAACACCATATATTTT CASRGSGNTIYF
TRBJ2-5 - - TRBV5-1 TGCGCCACAAAAGTCGTCGGGGTACGGGAGACCCAGTACTTC CATKVVGVRETQYF
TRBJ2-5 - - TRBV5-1 TGCGCCAGCAGCTGGGACTCAGGGGTGAGGGAGACCCAGTACTTC CASSWDSGVRETQYF
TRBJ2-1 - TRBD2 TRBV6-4 TGTGCCAGCAGTGACTCTCCAGCGGGGGTGTCCTACAATGAGCAGTTCTTC CASSDSPAGVSYNEQFF
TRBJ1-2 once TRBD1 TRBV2 TGTGCCAGCATCCCACCAACGTGGCAGGACAGGGGGCCAAAGATCAACTATGGCTACACCTTC CASIPPTWQDRGPKINYGYTF
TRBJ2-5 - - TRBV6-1 TGTGCCAGCACCACCGAGGGCGGGGAGACCCAGTACTTC CASTTEGGETQYF
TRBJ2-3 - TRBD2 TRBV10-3 TGTGCCATCAGTAAAATAGCGGGGGTTGATACGCAGTATTTT CAISKIAGVDTQYF
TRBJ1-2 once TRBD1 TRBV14 TGTGCCAGCGCCAGGACAGGGTTGAACTATGGCTACACCTTC CASARTGLNYGYTF
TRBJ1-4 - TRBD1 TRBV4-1 TGCGCCAGCAGCCAAGGGACAGGGATTACAACTAATGAAAAACTGTTTTTT CASSQGTGITTNEKLFF
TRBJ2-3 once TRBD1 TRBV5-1 TGCGCCAGCAGCCCACGTACCCTCGACAGGGGAAACACAGATACGCAGTATTTT CASSPRTLDRGNTDTQYF
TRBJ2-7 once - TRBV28 TGTGCCAGCAGTCCCGACCGGGACATGACCTACGAGCAGTACTTC CASSPDRDMTYEQYF
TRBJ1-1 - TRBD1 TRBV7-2 TGTGCCAGCAGCATTGGACAGGAAGAAGCTTTCTTT CASSIGQEEAFF
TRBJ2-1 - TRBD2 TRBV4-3 TGCGCCAGCAGCCAATGGCGGAAAAAATTAGGGACTAGCGGACACAATGAGCAGTTCTTC CASSQWRKKLGTSGHNEQFF
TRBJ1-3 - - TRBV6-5 TGTGCCAGCAGCCACCGGACCGACGGGGGAAACACCATATATTTT CASSHRTDGGNTIYF
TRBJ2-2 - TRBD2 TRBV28 TGTGCCAGCAGCCTTACCTTGACTAGCGGGGGCGATTTCACCGGGGAGCTGTTTTTT CASSLTLTSGGDFTGELFF
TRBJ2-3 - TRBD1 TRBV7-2 TGTGCCAGCAGCTCGAGACAGGGGTACACAGATACGCAGTATTTT CASSSRQGYTDTQYF
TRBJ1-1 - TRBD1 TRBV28 TGTGCCAGCAGCCACAGGGGGCACACTGAAGCTTTCTTT CASSHRGHTEAFF
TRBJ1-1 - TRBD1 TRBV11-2 TGTGCCAGCAGCCTTGGGTACAGGGGAACTGAAGCTTTCTTT CASSLGYRGTEAFF
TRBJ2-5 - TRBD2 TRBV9 TGTGCCAGCAGCCCGGGGGGAGGGCCCCGACAAGAGACCCAGTACTTC CASSPGGGPRQETQYF
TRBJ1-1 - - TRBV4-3 TGCGCCAGCAGCCAAGATTTGGAGGGACCGGTAACTTCTGAAGCTTTCTTT CASSQDLEGPVTSEAFF
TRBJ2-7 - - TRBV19 TGTGCCAGTAGTATCGTGGGAGGCAGCTCGACGTACGAGCAGTACTTC CASSIVGGSSTYEQYF
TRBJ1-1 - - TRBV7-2 TGTGCCAGCAGCCCCCGGACCCATGAAGCTTTCTTT CASSPRTHEAFF
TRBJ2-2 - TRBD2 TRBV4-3 TGCGCCAGCAGCCAAGATTGGCTAGCGGGGGCCACCGGGGAGCTGTTTTTT CASSQDWLAGATGELFF
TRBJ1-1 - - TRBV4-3 TGCGCCAGCAGCCCCGAACAGGCTTGTATGGGATTTGACACTGAAGCTTTCTTT CASSPEQACMGFDTEAFF
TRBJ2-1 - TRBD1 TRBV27 TGTGCCAGCAGTTTATGGAACCCTTCGACAGGGGGTTGCGGGGAGCAGTTCTTC CASSLWNPSTGGCGEQFF
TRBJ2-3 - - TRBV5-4 TGTGCCAGCAGCGCAACGACTAGTCACTGGGGCACAGATACGCAGTATTTT CASSATTSHWGTDTQYF
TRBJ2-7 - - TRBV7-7 TGTGCCAGCAGCTTAAAAGTGGGGGCCGAGAAGTACTTC CASSLKVGAEKYF
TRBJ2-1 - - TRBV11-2 TGTGCCAGCAGCCCCGGGCAGGTCCAGTTCTTC CASSPGQVQFF
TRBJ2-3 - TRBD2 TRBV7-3 TGTGCCAGCAGCTTAGAGGCTAGCGGGGCGGTCCGCACAGATACGCAGTATTTT CASSLEASGAVRTDTQYF
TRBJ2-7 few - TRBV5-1 TGCGCCAGCAGCGACCCCCCCCGAGGGGCCCTCTACGAGCAGTACTTC CASSDPPRGALYEQYF
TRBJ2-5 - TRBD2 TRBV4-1 TGCGCCAGCAGCCAAGTTGGGGTTGGGGCGGGGGGTTCGGAGACCCAGTACTTC CASSQVGVGAGGSETQYF
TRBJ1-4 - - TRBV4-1 TGCGCCAGCAGCCAGTCTTCCCCGCGACTTCCAACTAATGAAAAACTGTTTTTT CASSQSSPRLPTNEKLFF
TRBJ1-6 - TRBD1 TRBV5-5 TGTGCCAGCAGCGTTGGACAGGGGATACGGGGTTCACCCCTCCACTTT CASSVGQGIRGSPLHF
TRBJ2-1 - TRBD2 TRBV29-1 TGCAGCGTTGGGGACGAGAGCGGGGGGAGGTTTGAGCAGTTCTTC CSVGDESGGRFEQFF
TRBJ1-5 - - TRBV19 TGTGCCAGTGCCCTCAGACTTACAAACTTTCAGCCCCAGCATTTT CASALRLTNFQPQHF
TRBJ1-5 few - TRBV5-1 TGCGCCAGCAGCTTGGTTGGGCCAGCCAGCAATCAGCCCCAGCATTTT CASSLVGPASNQPQHF
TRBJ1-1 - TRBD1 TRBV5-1 TGCGCCAGCAGCTCCCCGACAGGGGGCACTGAAGCTTTCTTT CASSSPTGGTEAFF
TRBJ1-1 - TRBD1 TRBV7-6 TGTGCCAGCAGCTTTCGAATGGACAGGGGGAACACTGAAGCTTTCTTT CASSFRMDRGNTEAFF
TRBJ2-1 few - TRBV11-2 TGTGCCAGCAGCTTCCCAGGGCCACCCTACAATGAGCAGTTCTTC CASSFPGPPYNEQFF
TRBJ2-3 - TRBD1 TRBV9 TGTGCCAGCAGCGCCCGCCGGACGGCTCTAGATACAGGGGCAGATACGCAGTATTTT CASSARRTALDTGADTQYF
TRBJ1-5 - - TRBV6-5 TGTGCCAGCAGTTACAACAGGGACCGCAATCAGCCCCAGCATTTT CASSYNRDRNQPQHF
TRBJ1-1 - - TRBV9 TGTGCCAGCAGCCCTTACCCAGACGTTCGGGACACTGAAGCTTTCTTT CASSPYPDVRDTEAFF
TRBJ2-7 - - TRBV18 TGTGCCAGCTCCCCCCCCTCCCTAGACAGCTCCTACGAGCAGTACTTC CASSPPSLDSSYEQYF
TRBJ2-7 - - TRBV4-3 TGCGCCAGCAGCCAAGGAGGGGGGGAGGAGCAGTACTTC CASSQGGGEEQYF